This entry lists 20 T cell receptor beta chains sequenced from one sample in a study of T-cell memory formation after mild COVID-19. TCRdb fed the 5' RACE reads into MiXCR, producing one record per CDR3 protein. The data show around 300,000 distinct CDR3 sequences, with around 15% seen just once and about 20% held by the top ten. The sequenced sample consisted of PBMCs or a T cell subset sorted from them (not recorded which). The receptors were sampled from a man younger than 30 who had mild COVID-19 (a few samples of this study predate the infection). Cell type and time point are not known.

This clonotype was counted only a few times. V is TRBV7-3 and J is TRBJ1-2, with D possibly matching TRBD1 (5 bases). The CDR3 length is 14 residues. V lost 4 bases and J lost 5, with 14 bases in between. Germline V gene sequence: CDR1 SGHTA, CDR2 FQGTGA. Here the CDR3 reads CASSSMGPEYGYTF. In nucleotides, the CDR3 is TGTGCCAGCAGCTCGATGGGGCCTGAATATGGCTACACCTTC.

This clonotype was counted at least ten times. The gene calls are TRBV6-2 or TRBV6-3 and TRBJ2-7, with D hard to call. The germline V and J ends were trimmed by 5 bases and 0 bases, with 14 bases remaining between them. Germline lookup yields CDR1 MNHEY and CDR2 SVGEGT. The CDR3 runs to 15 residues. CDR3 coding DNA: TGTGCCAGCAGTCTGAAGTGGGGTAGCTCCTACGAGCAGTACGTC. Protein product: CASSLKWGSSYEQYV.

This chain uses TRBV1 with TRBJ1-1; TRBD1, the table's D call, lacks a check against the DNA. TRBV1 corresponds to a pseudogene. The CDR3 runs 15 residues. The CDR3 coding sequence is TGCACCAGCAGCCCTCGTGGGACAGGGAACACTGAAGCTTTCTTT. Its translation is CTSSPRGTGNTEAFF.

J is TRBJ2-3 and V is TRBV20-1; TRBD2 might be the D (5 bases). The V and J ends lost 0 bases and 8 bases respectively, with 15 bases between them. Germline loops: CDR1 DFQATT, CDR2 SNEGSKA (reference sequence). This CDR3 has 14 amino acids. CDR3 region: CSAREQPAAGTQYF. The CDR3 DNA sequence: TGCAGTGCTAGAGAACAGCCTGCTGCGGGTACGCAGTATTTT.

This clonotype was found many times. This chain joins TRBV12-3 or TRBV12-4 and TRBJ2-7; 10 bases match TRBD1. Trimming removed 3 bases from V and 5 bases from J; junction bases left unmatched: 7. There are 15 residues in the CDR3. CDR3 DNA: TGTGCCAGCAGTTTCCTCCGGGACAGGGGCGACGAGCAGTACTTC. Its protein is CASSFLRDRGDEQYF.

Only a few counts were recorded for this clonotype. The V gene is TRBV12-3 or TRBV12-4, the J gene TRBJ2-5; D remains ambiguous. V lost 2 bases to trimming and J lost 2 bases, with 3 bases between them. The CDR3 spans 12 residues. CDR3 sequence reads: CASSLWQETQYF. The DNA for the CDR3 is TGTGCCAGCAGTTTATGGCAAGAGACCCAGTACTTC.

This clonotype was counted only a few times. The V call is TRBV7-6, the J call TRBJ2-7; D is perhaps TRBD2 (7 bases). Germline V gene data show CDR1 as SGHVS and CDR2 as FNYEAQ. Deletions cut 4 bases from V and 3 bases from J, with 19 bases between. The CDR3 totals 16 residues. The CDR3: CASSSIPGGGDYEQYF. DNA for the CDR3: TGTGCCAGCAGCTCGATCCCGGGGGGCGGGGACTACGAGCAGTACTTC.

This clonotype showed up just a few times. J is TRBJ2-6 and V is TRBV27; 12 bases are shared with TRBD1. CDR1 and CDR2 (germline): MNHEY, SMNVEV (reference sequence). The CDR3 totals 19 residues. V shed 6 bases, J shed 0 bases, and the junction held 9 bases outside the gene matches. The chain's CDR3 is CASRSGQGAILSGANVLTF. CDR3 bases: TGTGCCAGCAGATCGGGACAGGGGGCCATCCTCTCTGGGGCCAACGTCCTGACTTTC.

CDR3 nucleotides: TGCGCCAGCAGCTTGCGGCAGGGATTGAACACTGAAGCTTTCTTT. Its protein is CASSLRQGLNTEAFF. The chain recombines TRBV5-1 with TRBJ1-1, with a possible D match to TRBD1 (5 bases). This CDR3 spans 15 amino acids. Looked up from germline, CDR1 is SGHRS and CDR2 is YFSETQ. V gave up 1 base and J gave up 0 bases, with 10 bases separating them. The entire variable domain, with the rest obtained from reference TRBV5-1 and TRBJ1-1, is as follows: KAGVTQTPRYLIKTRGQQVTLSCSPISGHRSVSWYQQTPGQGLQFLFEYFSETQRNKGNFPGRFSGRQFSNSRSEMNVSTLELGDSALYLCASSLRQGLNTEAFFGQGTRLTVV.

In this sample, this clonotype turned up a few times. The chain couples TRBV15 to TRBJ2-5; D may be TRBD2 (6 bases). CDR3 size: 15 residues. Germline CDR1 and CDR2: LNHNV and YYDKDF (reference sequence). V was pared by 3 bases and J by 2 bases, with 13 bases between. CDR3 DNA sequence: TGTGCCACCAGCAGCGGGGGACTCTCACAAGAGACCCAGTACTTC. Translating gives CATSSGGLSQETQYF. The full variable domain, completed using reference TRBV15 and TRBJ2-5, is DAMVIQNPRYQVTQFGKPVTLSCSQTLNHNVMYWYQQKSSQAPKLLFHYYDKDFNNEADTPDNFQSRRPNTSFCFLDIRSPGLGDTAMYLCATSSGGLSQETQYFGPGTRLLVL.

This clonotype has only a few counts. The rearrangement uses TRBV4-1 and TRBJ2-3; unclear D gene. Germline lookup yields CDR1 MGHRA and CDR2 YSYEKL. The length of the CDR3 is 16 residues. V lost 1 base and J lost 0, with 11 bases in between. The CDR3 nucleotides read TGCGCCAGCAGCCAAGGGTGGCCAACTAGCACAGATACGCAGTATTTT. This gives the protein CASSQGWPTSTDTQYF.

DNA for the CDR3: TGTGCCAGCAGCTTCCACCCGAACACTGAAGCTTTCTTT. This translates into CASSFHPNTEAFF. The rearrangement joins TRBV7-3 to TRBJ1-1; D call uncertain. V dropped 3 bases and J dropped 1 base, with 6 bases sitting between them. CDR1 is SGHTA and CDR2 is FQGTGA in the germline V gene. The CDR3 totals 13 residues.

This clonotype appeared a few times. The rearrangement uses TRBV7-9 and TRBJ2-2; the D is unclear. The V end lost 4 bases, the J end lost 10 bases, and 13 bases lay between the germline ends. The CDR3 loop spans 13 amino acids. Germline V gene lookup returns CDR1 SEHNR and CDR2 FQNEAQ (reference sequence). The CDR3 DNA reads TGTGCCAGCAGCTACTACGTACATGAGGAGCTGTTTTTT. It translates to CASSYYVHEELFF.

J is TRBJ2-6 and V is TRBV10-3; 8 positions agree with TRBD2. CDR1 is ENHRY, CDR2 SYGVKD, per germline. Trimming removed 3 bases from V and 0 bases from J; junction bases left unmatched: 16. The CDR3 runs 21 residues. The CDR3 bases are TGTGCCATCAGTGATCAGATCGGGGGGGGCCACACCAACTCTGGGGCCAACGTCCTGACTTTC. The encoded protein is CAISDQIGGGHTNSGANVLTF.

The chain uses TRBV24-1 and TRBJ2-3; tentative D call: TRBD1 (6 bases). V lost 4 bases and J lost 1, with 11 bases in between. CDR1 and CDR2 from the germline V gene are KGHDR and SFDVKD. The CDR3 contains 15 residues. The CDR3 DNA follows: TGTGCCACCAGTGAGCCGGGACAAGGCACAGATACGCAGTATTTT. Translating gives CATSEPGQGTDTQYF.

This clonotype appeared many times. The genes are TRBV7-8 and TRBJ2-1; D is possibly TRBD1 or TRBD2 (6 bases each). Per germline, CDR1 SGHVS and CDR2 FQNEAQ. V was shortened by 7 bases and J by 8 bases, with 24 bases between the two germline ends. The CDR3 sequence is 16 residues long. This CDR3 is CASTGPHPGAVDEQFF. Written as DNA, the CDR3 is TGTGCCAGCACCGGACCCCACCCGGGGGCAGTGGATGAGCAGTTCTTC.

This clonotype was seen a few times. The V and J genes are TRBV9 and TRBJ1-2; D is unresolved. CDR1 and CDR2 (germline): SGDLS, YYNGEE. V was shortened by 4 bases and J by 5 bases, with 12 bases between the two germline ends. This CDR3 region has 13 residues. This chain's CDR3 is CASSPRERYGYTF. The CDR3 DNA is TGTGCCAGCAGCCCCCGGGAGCGATATGGCTACACCTTC.

The chain has TRBV10-3 and TRBJ1-2, with 7 bases identical to TRBD1. Germline V gene lookup returns CDR1 ENHRY and CDR2 SYGVKD. The CDR3 consists of 12 residues. V trimming: 8 bases; J trimming: 6 bases; junction bases outside the gene matches: 6. The CDR3 is CAIWGTEDGYTF. The CDR3 nucleotides read TGTGCCATCTGGGGGACAGAGGATGGCTACACCTTC.

This clonotype turned up a few times. The V and J genes are TRBV6-5 and TRBJ1-2, with D unclear. The CDR3 spans 14 residues. V was clipped by 0 bases and J by 7 bases, with 12 bases between them. Germline values: CDR1 MNHEY, CDR2 SVGAGI. The CDR3 nucleotides read TGTGCCAGCAGTTACTCCCTGGTGGAATTTGGCTACACCTTC. This codes for CASSYSLVEFGYTF.

This chain connects TRBV27 to TRBJ2-7; 8 bases align to TRBD2. This CDR3 has 15 amino acids. Germline-derived CDR1 and CDR2 are MNHEY and SMNVEV (reference sequence). Trimming cost V 6 bases and J 1 base; bases outside gene matches: 8. In nucleotides, the CDR3 is TGTGCCAGCAGGACAATAGCGGGGCTTTCCTACGAGCAGTACTTC. Its translation: CASRTIAGLSYEQYF.